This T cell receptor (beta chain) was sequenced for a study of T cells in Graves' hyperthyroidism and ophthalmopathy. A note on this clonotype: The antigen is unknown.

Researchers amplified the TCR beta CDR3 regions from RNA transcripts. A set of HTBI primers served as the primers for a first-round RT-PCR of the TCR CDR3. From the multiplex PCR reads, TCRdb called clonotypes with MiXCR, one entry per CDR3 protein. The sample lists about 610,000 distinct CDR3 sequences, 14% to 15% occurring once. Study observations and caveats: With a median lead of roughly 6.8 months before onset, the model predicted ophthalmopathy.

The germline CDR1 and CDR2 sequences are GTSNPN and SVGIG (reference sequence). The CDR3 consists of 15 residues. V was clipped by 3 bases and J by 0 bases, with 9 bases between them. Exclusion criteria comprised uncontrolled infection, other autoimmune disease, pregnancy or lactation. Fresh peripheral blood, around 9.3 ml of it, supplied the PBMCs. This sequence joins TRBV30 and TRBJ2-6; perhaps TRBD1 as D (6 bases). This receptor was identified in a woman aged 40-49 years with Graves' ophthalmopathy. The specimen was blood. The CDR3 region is CAWSTDSSGANVLTF. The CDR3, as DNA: TGTGCCTGGAGCACGGACAGCTCTGGGGCCAACGTCCTGACTTTC.